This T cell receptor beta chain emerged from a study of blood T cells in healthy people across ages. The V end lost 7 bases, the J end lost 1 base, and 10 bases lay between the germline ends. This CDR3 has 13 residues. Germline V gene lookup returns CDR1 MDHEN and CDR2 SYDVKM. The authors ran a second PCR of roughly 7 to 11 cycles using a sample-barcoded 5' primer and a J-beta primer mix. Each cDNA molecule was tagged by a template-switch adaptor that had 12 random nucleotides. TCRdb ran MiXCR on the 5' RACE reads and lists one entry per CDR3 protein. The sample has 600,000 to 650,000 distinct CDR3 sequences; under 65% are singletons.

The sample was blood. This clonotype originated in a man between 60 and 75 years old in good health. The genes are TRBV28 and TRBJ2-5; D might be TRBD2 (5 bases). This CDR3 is CASKRAGQETQYF. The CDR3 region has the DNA TGTGCCAGCAAGAGGGCGGGCCAAGAGACCCAGTACTTC.